This T cell receptor beta chain was captured in a study of T cells in Graves' hyperthyroidism and ophthalmopathy. CDR3 length: 12 residues. The germline V gene has CDR1 SQVTM and CDR2 ANQGSEA. The V end was cut by 8 bases, the J end by 5 bases, with 15 bases between. It was considered stable Graves' hyperthyroidism when ophthalmopathy did not progress within 18 months. The study excluded patients with uncontrolled infection, other autoimmune disease, pregnancy or lactation. The source material, RNA transcripts, was used to amplify TCR beta CDR3 regions. When the TCR CDR3 underwent first-round RT-PCR, the HTBI primer set was used. TCRdb reanalysed the multiplex PCR reads using MiXCR and keeps one entry per CDR3 protein. This repertoire shows around 580,000 distinct CDR3 sequences, about half found once; its top ten account for about 8%.

The chain uses TRBV29-1 and TRBJ1-2; a weak D match, TRBD1 (5 bases). This sequence originates from a woman aged 18-29 years with Graves' hyperthyroidism. Sequencing was carried out using peripheral blood or thyroid tissue (not recorded which). DNA for the CDR3: TGCAGCATGGGGGGGGAATGGTATGGCTACACCTTC. Residues: CSMGGEWYGYTF.